Reported below is one T cell receptor (beta chain). RNA transcripts served as template for amplifying TCR beta CDR3 sequences. The authors performed first-round RT-PCR with HTBI primers and then a second-round multiplex PCR. Via MiXCR, TCRdb re-called the multiplex PCR reads, giving one row per CDR3 protein. Of 350,000 to 400,000 distinct CDR3 sequences listed, less than 20% were seen once; the top ten hold approximately 7%. The V gene end was trimmed by 6 bases and the J gene end by 7 bases; junction bases not matched to a gene: 11. Germline values: CDR1 MNHNS, CDR2 SASEGT. This CDR3 spans 15 amino acids. The entry originates in a study of Graves' ophthalmopathy and Graves' hyperthyroidism.

Source material: peripheral blood. This TCR derives from a young woman with stable Graves' hyperthyroidism. The V and J genes are TRBV6-1 and TRBJ1-5, with 8 bases fitting TRBD1. The DNA of the CDR3 is TGTGCCAGCAGACCAGGGGGCGGTTATGGCCAGCCCCAGCATTTT. Encoded protein: CASRPGGGYGQPQHF.